The next 13 T cell receptor beta chains were all read from a single sample in a study of shared clonotypes between healthy human individuals. Libraries were prepared by immunoSEQ multiplex PCR; TCRdb keeps only in-frame clonotypes and omits some of them. The sample yields millions of clones, around 94% seen once. The sequencing input was naive CD4+ T cells sorted from blood. Subset specified: CD45RA+ positively selected. The source of these receptors is a man younger than 30 in good health.

The V gene is TRBV6-5, the J gene TRBJ1-3; possibly TRBD1 for D (5 bases). The V end lost 4 bases, the J end lost 0 bases, and 10 bases lay between the germline ends. Germline values: CDR1 MNHEY, CDR2 SVGAGI. The CDR3 is 15 amino acids. The CDR3 region has the DNA TGTGCCAGCAGTTCCACAGGATTCTCTGGAAACACCATATATTTT. Translation: CASSSTGFSGNTIYF.

The chain joins TRBV7-9 to TRBJ1-3; D possibly corresponds to TRBD1 (6 bases). The CDR3 covers 16 residues. Trimming pared 5 bases from V and 0 bases from J, leaving 14 bases between. Germline lookup yields CDR1 SEHNR and CDR2 FQNEAQ (reference sequence). In DNA, the CDR3 is TGTGCCAGCAGCGCCCCGACAGGCCCCTCTGGAAACACCATATATTTT. Protein product: CASSAPTGPSGNTIYF.

The V gene is TRBV29-1, the J gene TRBJ1-4; possibly TRBD1 for D (6 bases). Trimming took 7 bases from V and 4 from J, leaving 13 bases between them. CDR3 length equals 13 residues. Per the germline V gene, CDR1 is SQVTM and CDR2 is ANQGSEA. CDR3 amino acids: CSANQGLNEKLFF. The CDR3 coding sequence is TGCAGCGCCAACCAGGGGCTTAATGAAAAACTGTTTTTT.

The rearrangement links TRBV2 to TRBJ1-2, with a possible D match to TRBD1 (6 bases). V shed 2 bases and J shed 4 bases, with 11 bases lying between them. CDR3 length: 14 amino acids. Germline loops: CDR1 SNHLY, CDR2 FYNNEI. The CDR3: CASSEWGTTYGYTF. CDR3 in DNA: TGTGCCAGCAGTGAATGGGGGACAACCTATGGCTACACCTTC.

The V call is TRBV27, the J call TRBJ2-1; 12 bases map to TRBD2. This CDR3 is 16 amino acids long. The trim removed 5 bases at V and 4 bases at J, leaving 6 bases unmatched. From germline, CDR1 is MNHEY and CDR2 SMNVEV (reference sequence). The CDR3 nucleotides are TGTGCCAGCAGTCCCGGACTAGCGGGAAAGTACAATGAGCAGTTCTTC. Translated: CASSPGLAGKYNEQFF.

CDR3 amino acids: CASSWTIDGARNFQETQYF. CDR3 sequence (DNA): TGTGCCAGCAGCTGGACCATAGACGGGGCGAGAAACTTCCAAGAGACCCAGTACTTC. The chain couples TRBV7-2 to TRBJ2-5; tentatively, D is TRBD1 or TRBD2 (5 bases each). Trimming stripped 4 bases from V and 1 base from J, with 25 bases between. This CDR3 is 19 amino acids long. The germline V gene has CDR1 SGHTA and CDR2 FQGNSA. The variable domain in full, with the rest retrieved from reference TRBV7-2 and TRBJ2-5, is GAGVSQSPSNKVTEKGKDVELRCDPISGHTALYWYRQSLGQGLEFLIYFQGNSAPDKSGLPSDRFSAERTGGSVSTLTIQRTQQEDSAVYLCASSWTIDGARNFQETQYFGPGTRLLVL.

This clone showed up just once. This chain links TRBV4-1 with TRBJ2-4, with D perhaps matching TRBD2 (5 bases). The CDR3 totals 16 residues. Germline V CDR1 and CDR2: MGHRA, YSYEKL. V was trimmed by 1 base and J by 8 bases, leaving 18 bases between them. The CDR3 DNA reads as TGCGCCAGCAGCCAAGGCCCTTCGCCGGGGATGGACATTCAGTACTTC. Translation: CASSQGPSPGMDIQYF.

The V and J genes are TRBV10-3 and TRBJ2-1; 7 bases are shared with TRBD1. The CDR3 runs to 11 residues. The V segment lost 4 bases and the J segment 10 bases; nucleotides outside the gene matches: 1. Germline CDR1 and CDR2: ENHRY and SYGVKD. CDR3 nucleotides: TGTGCCATCAGTGGGACAGGAGAGCAGTTCTTC. This encodes CAISGTGEQFF.

The chain joins TRBV6-6 to TRBJ2-1, with 10 bases identical to TRBD1. The ends lost 6 bases at V and 3 bases at J; junction bases unmatched: 8. The CDR3 length is 16 residues. CDR1 and CDR2 from the germline V gene are MNHNY and SVGAGI (reference sequence). CDR3 sequence reads: CASSYGDRGNYNEQFF. CDR3 in DNA: TGTGCCAGCAGCTACGGGGACAGGGGCAACTACAATGAGCAGTTCTTC.

This chain connects TRBV5-1 to TRBJ2-7; D is unresolved. With 0 bases removed from V and 4 bases from J, the gap between germline ends came to 17 bases. Germline lookup yields CDR1 SGHRS and CDR2 YFSETQ. CDR3 length equals 16 residues. The CDR3 loop reads CASSLASSSSGYEQYF. The CDR3 DNA follows: TGCGCCAGCAGCTTGGCTTCGTCCAGCTCCGGGTACGAGCAGTACTTC.

The V and J genes are TRBV7-3 and TRBJ2-5, with D perhaps TRBD1 or TRBD2 (6 bases each). Germline CDR1 is SGHTA and CDR2 is FQGTGA. This CDR3 contains 15 residues. The V end was cut by 6 bases, the J end by 2 bases, with 16 bases between. The CDR3 sequence is CASSRRGDGQETQYF. In nucleotides, the CDR3 is TGTGCCAGCAGTCGAAGGGGGGATGGTCAAGAGACCCAGTACTTC.

The chain employs TRBV19 and TRBJ1-2; D gene ambiguous. Trimming took 0 bases from V and 2 from J, leaving 10 bases between them. Per germline, CDR1 LNHDA and CDR2 SQIVND (reference sequence). The CDR3 extends over 15 amino acids. CDR3 in DNA: TGTGCCAGTAGTATAGATCTGTCCGGGAACTATGGCTACACCTTC. This translates into CASSIDLSGNYGYTF.

The V and J genes are TRBV30 and TRBJ1-6; D is uncertain. This CDR3 has 15 amino acids. Germline CDR1 GTSNPN, CDR2 SVGIG (reference sequence). V lost 0 bases, J lost 4 bases, and 10 bases lay in between. CDR3 residues: CAWSVSNGYNSPLHF. The DNA of the CDR3 is TGTGCCTGGAGTGTATCTAATGGGTATAATTCACCCCTCCACTTT.